A selection of T cell receptor beta chains follows, all from one sample in a study of blood T cells in healthy people across ages. TCRdb reanalysed the 5' RACE reads using MiXCR and keeps one entry per CDR3 protein. The table shows almost 800,000 distinct CDR3 sequences, with over 45% occurring only once. The sample was blood. Receptor source: a man aged 25 to 45 in good health. CDR3s include the opening cysteine and the closing phenylalanine or tryptophan. Each record gives: J gene, D gene, V gene, clone size, CDR3 protein, CDR3 DNA. D genes are given only for firm matches. Some rows have no size entry. The others give once, few or many, or a class for an expanded clone.

j_call: TRBJ2-7; d_call: TRBD1; v_call: TRBV28; clone_size: many; cdr3_aa: CASSLDRGPYEQYF; cdr3_nt: TGTGCCAGCAGTTTAGATAGGGGGCCCTACGAGCAGTACTTC
j_call: TRBJ1-2; d_call: -; v_call: TRBV20-1; clone_size: -; cdr3_aa: CSAPPPSTSGYTF; cdr3_nt: TGCAGTGCTCCCCCTCCGTCCACCTCGGGCTACACCTTC
j_call: TRBJ2-5; d_call: -; v_call: TRBV10-3; clone_size: -; cdr3_aa: CAISRNSGGYQETQYF; cdr3_nt: TGTGCCATCAGCCGTAATAGCGGTGGGTACCAAGAGACCCAGTACTTC
j_call: TRBJ1-5; d_call: -; v_call: TRBV7-2; clone_size: -; cdr3_aa: CACSIQPGNQPQHF; cdr3_nt: TGTGCCTGCAGCATCCAGCCGGGCAATCAGCCCCAGCATTTT
j_call: TRBJ2-1; d_call: TRBD2; v_call: TRBV6-5; clone_size: -; cdr3_aa: CASTTGLAGVYNEQFF; cdr3_nt: TGTGCCAGCACCACGGGACTAGCGGGAGTCTACAATGAGCAGTTCTTC
j_call: TRBJ2-7; d_call: TRBD2; v_call: TRBV7-2; clone_size: -; cdr3_aa: CASSARTSGRATYF; cdr3_nt: TGTGCCAGCAGCGCAAGGACTAGCGGGAGGGCCACGTACTTC
j_call: TRBJ1-4; d_call: -; v_call: TRBV20-1; clone_size: -; cdr3_aa: CSAYPVATNEKLFF; cdr3_nt: TGCAGTGCTTACCCAGTTGCAACTAATGAAAAACTGTTTTTT
j_call: TRBJ2-5; d_call: -; v_call: TRBV6-2/TRBV6-3; clone_size: few; cdr3_aa: CASSYGVARTTQYF; cdr3_nt: TGTGCCAGCAGTTACGGGGTAGCGCGCACCACCCAGTACTTC
j_call: TRBJ2-5; d_call: -; v_call: TRBV7-2; clone_size: -; cdr3_aa: CASSLTAGKETQYF; cdr3_nt: TGTGCCAGCAGCTTAACGGCAGGGAAAGAGACCCAGTACTTC
j_call: TRBJ2-3; d_call: TRBD2; v_call: TRBV5-1; clone_size: -; cdr3_aa: CASSLGISGERDTQYF; cdr3_nt: TGCGCCAGCAGCTTAGGAATTAGCGGGGAGAGAGATACGCAGTATTTT
j_call: TRBJ2-5; d_call: TRBD2; v_call: TRBV10-1; clone_size: -; cdr3_aa: CASSESIQRGQETQYF; cdr3_nt: TGCGCCAGCAGTGAGTCGATCCAGCGGGGCCAAGAGACCCAGTACTTC
j_call: TRBJ1-2; d_call: -; v_call: TRBV5-5; clone_size: few; cdr3_aa: CASSQQAILDGYTF; cdr3_nt: TGTGCCAGCAGTCAACAGGCGATACTGGATGGCTACACCTTC
j_call: TRBJ2-7; d_call: TRBD1; v_call: TRBV29-1; clone_size: few; cdr3_aa: CSVERTGDEQYF; cdr3_nt: TGCAGCGTTGAGAGGACAGGGGACGAGCAGTACTTC
j_call: TRBJ1-2; d_call: -; v_call: TRBV14; clone_size: -; cdr3_aa: CASSQGALSGGYTF; cdr3_nt: TGTGCCAGCAGCCAAGGCGCCCTTAGTGGAGGCTACACCTTC
j_call: TRBJ1-6; d_call: TRBD1; v_call: TRBV6-5; clone_size: -; cdr3_aa: CASSLNRGEYSPLHF; cdr3_nt: TGTGCCAGCAGTCTGAACAGGGGGGAATATTCACCCCTCCACTTT
j_call: TRBJ2-5; d_call: -; v_call: TRBV6-2/TRBV6-3; clone_size: -; cdr3_aa: CASSPSALQETQYF; cdr3_nt: TGTGCCAGCAGCCCCTCAGCTCTCCAAGAGACCCAGTACTTC
j_call: TRBJ2-2; d_call: -; v_call: TRBV2; clone_size: -; cdr3_aa: CASSVPGLGTGELFF; cdr3_nt: TGTGCCAGCAGTGTACCTGGGTTGGGCACCGGGGAGCTGTTTTTT
j_call: TRBJ2-6; d_call: -; v_call: TRBV12-3/TRBV12-4; clone_size: -; cdr3_aa: CASRPGIWGLGGANVLTF; cdr3_nt: TGTGCCAGCAGACCCGGTATTTGGGGGCTAGGTGGGGCCAACGTCCTGACTTTC
j_call: TRBJ1-1; d_call: -; v_call: TRBV20-1; clone_size: few; cdr3_aa: CSGTVNTEAFF; cdr3_nt: TGCAGCGGGACGGTGAACACTGAAGCTTTCTTT
j_call: TRBJ1-2; d_call: TRBD1; v_call: TRBV7-9; clone_size: few; cdr3_aa: CASSPPGGDLYGYTF; cdr3_nt: TGTGCCAGCAGCCCCCCAGGGGGGGACCTCTATGGCTACACCTTC
j_call: TRBJ1-2; d_call: TRBD1; v_call: TRBV29-1; clone_size: few; cdr3_aa: CSVASGGDYGYTF; cdr3_nt: TGCAGCGTTGCCTCAGGGGGGGACTATGGCTACACCTTC
j_call: TRBJ2-3; d_call: TRBD1; v_call: TRBV20-1; clone_size: few; cdr3_aa: CSAEYSGTVNFSTDTQYF; cdr3_nt: TGCAGTGCCGAATATTCCGGGACAGTTAATTTTAGCACAGATACGCAGTATTTT
j_call: TRBJ2-1; d_call: -; v_call: TRBV5-1; clone_size: -; cdr3_aa: CASNAEAYYNEQFF; cdr3_nt: TGCGCCAGCAACGCGGAAGCGTACTACAATGAGCAGTTCTTC
j_call: TRBJ2-7; d_call: TRBD1; v_call: TRBV4-2; clone_size: -; cdr3_aa: CASSPWDGTGKGEQYF; cdr3_nt: TGTGCCAGCAGCCCTTGGGACGGGACAGGGAAGGGCGAGCAGTACTTC
j_call: TRBJ2-1; d_call: TRBD2; v_call: TRBV4-3; clone_size: -; cdr3_aa: CASSQGLAGGNERFF; cdr3_nt: TGCGCCAGCAGCCAAGGACTAGCGGGAGGGAACGAGCGGTTCTTC
j_call: TRBJ1-5; d_call: -; v_call: TRBV4-3; clone_size: -; cdr3_aa: CASSQDWGPGQAQPQHF; cdr3_nt: TGCGCCAGCAGCCAAGATTGGGGCCCGGGCCAGGCTCAGCCCCAGCATTTT
j_call: TRBJ1-1; d_call: -; v_call: TRBV10-3; clone_size: few; cdr3_aa: CAISVGQGQNTEAFF; cdr3_nt: TGTGCCATCAGTGTAGGGCAGGGGCAGAACACTGAAGCTTTCTTT
j_call: TRBJ2-1; d_call: -; v_call: TRBV4-2; clone_size: -; cdr3_aa: CASSPFGREQFF; cdr3_nt: TGTGCCAGCAGCCCCTTTGGTCGTGAGCAGTTCTTC
j_call: TRBJ1-1; d_call: -; v_call: TRBV7-2; clone_size: -; cdr3_aa: CASSPISPMNTEAFF; cdr3_nt: TGTGCCAGCAGCCCTATTAGTCCCATGAACACTGAAGCTTTCTTT
j_call: TRBJ1-2; d_call: -; v_call: TRBV20-1; clone_size: few; cdr3_aa: CSARTPQGRYGYTF; cdr3_nt: TGCAGTGCTCGCACTCCACAGGGCCGCTATGGCTACACCTTC
j_call: TRBJ1-2; d_call: -; v_call: TRBV12-3/TRBV12-4; clone_size: -; cdr3_aa: CASERTPYGYTF; cdr3_nt: TGTGCCAGCGAACGGACCCCCTATGGCTACACCTTC
j_call: TRBJ2-7; d_call: -; v_call: TRBV6-6; clone_size: -; cdr3_aa: CASSYYGGGPSEQYF; cdr3_nt: TGTGCCAGCAGTTACTATGGGGGAGGACCTAGCGAGCAGTACTTC
j_call: TRBJ1-1; d_call: -; v_call: TRBV27; clone_size: -; cdr3_aa: CASSLVPKRNTEAFF; cdr3_nt: TGTGCCAGCAGTTTAGTTCCTAAACGGAACACTGAAGCTTTCTTT
j_call: TRBJ2-3; d_call: -; v_call: TRBV7-8; clone_size: few; cdr3_aa: CASSLAGFPDTQYF; cdr3_nt: TGTGCCAGCAGCTTGGCAGGTTTCCCAGATACGCAGTATTTT
j_call: TRBJ2-7; d_call: -; v_call: TRBV5-1; clone_size: -; cdr3_aa: CASSVPQSGSYEQYF; cdr3_nt: TGCGCCAGCAGCGTACCCCAGTCCGGGTCCTACGAGCAGTACTTC
j_call: TRBJ2-7; d_call: -; v_call: TRBV7-2; clone_size: many; cdr3_aa: CASSLVAGGTYEQYF; cdr3_nt: TGTGCCAGCAGCTTAGTCGCAGGGGGGACCTACGAGCAGTACTTC
j_call: TRBJ2-1; d_call: -; v_call: TRBV29-1; clone_size: once; cdr3_aa: CSVEPGENLMEEQFF; cdr3_nt: TGCAGCGTTGAGCCAGGGGAGAATCTTATGGAGGAGCAGTTCTTC
j_call: TRBJ1-2; d_call: -; v_call: TRBV7-3; clone_size: -; cdr3_aa: CASSPMETSYGYTF; cdr3_nt: TGTGCCAGCAGCCCGATGGAGACCTCCTATGGCTACACCTTC
j_call: TRBJ1-4; d_call: -; v_call: TRBV4-3; clone_size: once; cdr3_aa: CASSQFGPVNEKLFF; cdr3_nt: TGCGCCAGCAGCCAATTCGGGCCCGTAAATGAAAAACTGTTTTTT
j_call: TRBJ2-7; d_call: -; v_call: TRBV15; clone_size: -; cdr3_aa: CATSAGPYEQYF; cdr3_nt: TGTGCCACCAGCGCAGGACCCTACGAGCAGTACTTC
j_call: TRBJ2-7; d_call: -; v_call: TRBV20-1; clone_size: -; cdr3_aa: CSARDRELDTSYEQYF; cdr3_nt: TGCAGTGCTAGAGATCGGGAACTCGACACGTCCTACGAGCAGTACTTC
j_call: TRBJ1-2; d_call: TRBD1; v_call: TRBV7-2; clone_size: -; cdr3_aa: CASSPSPGTDYGYTF; cdr3_nt: TGTGCCAGCAGCCCTTCCCCAGGGACAGACTATGGCTACACCTTC
j_call: TRBJ2-5; d_call: -; v_call: TRBV20-1; clone_size: -; cdr3_aa: CSAAGHYGGRETQYF; cdr3_nt: TGCAGTGCTGCGGGACACTACGGGGGAAGAGAGACCCAGTACTTC
j_call: TRBJ2-7; d_call: TRBD2; v_call: TRBV12-3/TRBV12-4; clone_size: few; cdr3_aa: CASSLGLGAYEQYF; cdr3_nt: TGTGCCAGCAGCTTAGGACTAGGAGCCTACGAGCAGTACTTC
j_call: TRBJ2-6; d_call: -; v_call: TRBV28; clone_size: -; cdr3_aa: CATRPPGGSNVLTF; cdr3_nt: TGTGCCACGAGGCCCCCAGGCGGGTCCAACGTCCTGACTTTC
j_call: TRBJ2-4; d_call: -; v_call: TRBV7-2; clone_size: few; cdr3_aa: CASSSGVDVGHNQYF; cdr3_nt: TGTGCCAGCAGCTCAGGAGTAGACGTCGGACACAATCAGTACTTC
j_call: TRBJ2-1; d_call: TRBD1; v_call: TRBV3-1; clone_size: few; cdr3_aa: CASSNRGGWNEQFF; cdr3_nt: TGTGCCAGCAGCAACAGGGGTGGGTGGAATGAGCAGTTCTTC
j_call: TRBJ2-7; d_call: TRBD2; v_call: TRBV11-2; clone_size: -; cdr3_aa: CASSKSGGEQYF; cdr3_nt: TGTGCCAGCAGCAAAAGCGGGGGCGAGCAGTACTTC
j_call: TRBJ1-2; d_call: -; v_call: TRBV7-9; clone_size: few; cdr3_aa: CASSFGRIGGRYGYTF; cdr3_nt: TGTGCCAGCAGCTTTGGACGTATCGGAGGTAGATATGGCTACACCTTC
j_call: TRBJ2-7; d_call: -; v_call: TRBV9; clone_size: -; cdr3_aa: CASSTRDWGSEQYF; cdr3_nt: TGTGCCAGCAGCACCCGGGACTGGGGATCCGAGCAGTACTTC
j_call: TRBJ2-7; d_call: -; v_call: TRBV5-1; clone_size: -; cdr3_aa: CASSRGGGDSYNEQYF; cdr3_nt: TGCGCCAGCAGTCGAGGAGGGGGAGACTCCTACAATGAGCAGTACTTC
j_call: TRBJ2-1; d_call: -; v_call: TRBV20-1; clone_size: few; cdr3_aa: CSASPNIEQFF; cdr3_nt: TGCAGTGCTAGCCCAAACATCGAGCAGTTCTTC
j_call: TRBJ2-7; d_call: -; v_call: TRBV4-3; clone_size: -; cdr3_aa: CASSRQKETVLFAEQYF; cdr3_nt: TGCGCCAGCAGCCGCCAAAAGGAGACTGTCCTTTTCGCCGAGCAGTACTTC
j_call: TRBJ2-7; d_call: TRBD1; v_call: TRBV9; clone_size: -; cdr3_aa: CASSGTGQSSYNEQYF; cdr3_nt: TGTGCCAGCAGCGGAACGGGACAGAGCTCCTACAATGAGCAGTACTTC
j_call: TRBJ2-1; d_call: -; v_call: TRBV20-1; clone_size: -; cdr3_aa: CSAPVQGGNEQFF; cdr3_nt: TGCAGTGCTCCCGTTCAGGGTGGCAATGAGCAGTTCTTC